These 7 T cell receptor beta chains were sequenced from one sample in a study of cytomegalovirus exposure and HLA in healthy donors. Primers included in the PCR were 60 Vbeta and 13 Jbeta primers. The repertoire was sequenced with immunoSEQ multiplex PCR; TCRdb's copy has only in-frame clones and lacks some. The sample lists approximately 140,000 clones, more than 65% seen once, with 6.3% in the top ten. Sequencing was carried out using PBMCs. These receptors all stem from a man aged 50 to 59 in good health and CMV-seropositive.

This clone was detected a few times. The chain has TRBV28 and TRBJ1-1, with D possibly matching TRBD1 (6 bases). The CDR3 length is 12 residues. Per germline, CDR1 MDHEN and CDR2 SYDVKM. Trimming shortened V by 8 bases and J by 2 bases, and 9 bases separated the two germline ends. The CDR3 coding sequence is TGTGCCAGCCGGGACACAAACACTGAAGCTTTCTTT. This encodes CASRDTNTEAFF.

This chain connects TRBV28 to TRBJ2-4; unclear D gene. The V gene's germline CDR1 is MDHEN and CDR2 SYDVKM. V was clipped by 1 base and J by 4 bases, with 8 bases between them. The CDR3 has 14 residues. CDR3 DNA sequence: TGTGCCAGCAGTTTATCCCGTCCGAAAAACATTCAGTACTTC. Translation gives CASSLSRPKNIQYF.

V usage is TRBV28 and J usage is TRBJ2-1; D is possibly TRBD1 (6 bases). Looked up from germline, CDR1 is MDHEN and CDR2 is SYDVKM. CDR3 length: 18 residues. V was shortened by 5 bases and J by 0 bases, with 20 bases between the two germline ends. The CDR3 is CASSTFRGHSPSYNEQFF. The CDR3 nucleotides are TGTGCCAGCAGTACATTTAGGGGACATTCTCCCTCCTACAATGAGCAGTTCTTC.

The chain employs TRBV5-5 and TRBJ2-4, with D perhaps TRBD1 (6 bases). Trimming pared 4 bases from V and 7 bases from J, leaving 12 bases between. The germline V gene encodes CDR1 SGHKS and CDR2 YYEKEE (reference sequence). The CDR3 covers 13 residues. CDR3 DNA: TGTGCCAGCAGCCAGGGGAGTTCTAACATTCAGTACTTC. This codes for CASSQGSSNIQYF.

The CDR3, as DNA: TGTGCCAGCTCACCAAATCCCGGGTCTCTCAACGACATTCAGTACTTC. This gives the protein CASSPNPGSLNDIQYF. The chain carries TRBV18 and TRBJ2-4; D call uncertain. The CDR3 loop spans 16 amino acids. Trimming stripped 2 bases from V and 8 bases from J, with 19 bases between. Germline CDR1 reads KGHSH; CDR2 reads LQKENI.

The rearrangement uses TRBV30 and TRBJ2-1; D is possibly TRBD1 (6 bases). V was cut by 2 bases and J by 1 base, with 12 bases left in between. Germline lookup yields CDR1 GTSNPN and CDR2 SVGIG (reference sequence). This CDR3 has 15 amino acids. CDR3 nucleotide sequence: TGTGCCTGGAGTACAACTAGGGGGTCCTACAATGAGCAGTTCTTC. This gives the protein CAWSTTRGSYNEQFF.

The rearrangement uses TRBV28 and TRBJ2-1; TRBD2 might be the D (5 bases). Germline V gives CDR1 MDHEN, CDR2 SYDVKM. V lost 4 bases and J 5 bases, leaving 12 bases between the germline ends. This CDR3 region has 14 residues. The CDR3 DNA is TGTGCCAGCAGTTCCTGGACTGGGGACAATGAGCAGTTCTTC. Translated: CASSSWTGDNEQFF.